Shown below are 25 T cell receptor beta chains from a single sample sequenced in a study of shared clonotypes between healthy human individuals. Libraries were prepared by immunoSEQ multiplex PCR; TCRdb keeps only in-frame clonotypes and omits some of them. Counted here are around 1 million clones, approximately 76% occurring once; the ten biggest clones make up around 1.4%. The sequenced sample was memory CD4+ T cells sorted from blood. Subset specified: CD45RA-negative fraction. These receptors came from a man aged 18 to 35 in good health.

The chain recombines TRBV5-6 with TRBJ1-6, with 9 bases aligning to TRBD1. The CDR3 length is 17 residues. Germline assignment: CDR1 SGHDT and CDR2 YYEEEE. V lost 0 bases, J lost 6 bases, and 7 bases stayed unmatched. CDR3 DNA sequence: TGTGCCAGCAGCTTGGGACAGGGGGTGGGAGCTAATTCACCCCTCCACTTT. Amino acids: CASSLGQGVGANSPLHF.

The gene calls are TRBV7-8 and TRBJ2-7; D is possibly TRBD1 or TRBD2 (5 bases each). The germline CDR1 and CDR2 sequences are SGHVS and FQNEAQ. V was clipped by 7 bases and J by 2 bases, with 18 bases between them. The CDR3 is 15 residues long. The CDR3 loop is CASTSDGTAPYEQYF. CDR3 coding DNA: TGTGCCAGCACCTCTGACGGGACCGCACCCTACGAGCAGTACTTC. Full variable domain (remainder filled in from reference TRBV7-8 and TRBJ2-7): GAGVSQSPRYKVAKRGQDVALRCDPISGHVSLFWYQQALGQGPEFLTYFQNEAQLDKSGLPSDRFFAERPEGSVSTLKIQRTQQEDSAVYLCASTSDGTAPYEQYFGPGTRLTVT.

This clone was observed a handful of times. J is TRBJ1-1 and V is TRBV30, with TRBD1 matching over 7 bases. The trim removed 0 bases at V and 6 bases at J, leaving 4 bases unmatched. The length of the CDR3 is 13 residues. Looked up from germline, CDR1 is GTSNPN and CDR2 is SVGIG (reference sequence). The CDR3 spells CAWSVTGWPEAFF. The CDR3 DNA reads as TGTGCCTGGAGTGTGACAGGGTGGCCTGAAGCTTTCTTT.

The chain uses TRBV7-3 and TRBJ1-1, with a possible D match to TRBD1 (6 bases). Trimming took 1 base from V and 4 from J, leaving 16 bases between them. CDR1 and CDR2 (germline): SGHTA, FQGTGA. The CDR3 runs to 16 residues. CDR3 sequence reads: CASSLKGGYGSTEAFF. The CDR3 DNA sequence: TGTGCCAGCAGCTTAAAGGGGGGATATGGGAGCACTGAAGCTTTCTTT.

This chain uses TRBV29-1 with TRBJ2-5; maybe TRBD2 (5 bases). The V gene lost 5 bases and the J gene lost 4 bases, with 14 bases spanning the gap. CDR1 is SQVTM and CDR2 is ANQGSEA in the germline V gene. This CDR3 comprises 13 residues. Here the CDR3 DNA reads TGCAGCGTTCTTCGGGGAATGGGAGAGACCCAGTACTTC. Its translation: CSVLRGMGETQYF. Full variable domain (missing parts from reference TRBV29-1 and TRBJ2-5): SAVISQKPSRDICQRGTSLTIQCQVDSQVTMMFWYRQQPGQSLTLIATANQGSEATYESGFVIDKFPISRPNLTFSTLTVSNMSPEDSSIYLCSVLRGMGETQYFGPGTRLLVL.

As regards this clone: The identical CDR3 is also encoded by other nucleotide sequences in the sample. The chain has TRBV2 and TRBJ2-2, with D perhaps TRBD2 (6 bases). V lost 5 bases to trimming and J lost 2 bases, with 9 bases between them. Per the germline V gene, CDR1 is SNHLY and CDR2 is FYNNEI. The CDR3 runs to 14 residues. CDR3 residues: CASSRDSNTGELFF. CDR3 bases: TGTGCCAGCAGTAGGGACTCAAACACCGGGGAGCTGTTTTTT.

A word on this clone: The same CDR3 can be traced to other DNA sequences in this sample. This sequence joins TRBV5-1 and TRBJ1-5, with 8 bases matching TRBD1. The germline gives CDR1 SGHRS, CDR2 YFSETQ. V dropped 4 bases and J dropped 4; count of bases not matched to a gene: 4. This CDR3 is 14 amino acids long. CDR3 nucleotide sequence: TGCGCCAGCAGCCCAGGACAGGGAAATCAGCCCCAGCATTTT. It translates to CASSPGQGNQPQHF.

The chain couples TRBV5-1 to TRBJ2-7; D is uncertain. V gave up 2 bases and J gave up 3 bases, with 9 bases separating them. In germline, CDR1 is SGHRS, CDR2 YFSETQ. The CDR3 length is 13 residues. CDR3 protein: CASSLGFNYEQYF. As DNA, the CDR3 is TGCGCCAGCAGCTTAGGCTTCAACTACGAGCAGTACTTC.

Comment on this clone: The same CDR3 is also encoded by other DNA sequences in this sample. The rearrangement uses TRBV15 and TRBJ1-3, with D possibly matching TRBD1 (5 bases). CDR3 length equals 14 residues. Trimming left V 5 bases short and J 4 bases short, with 12 bases between. The V gene's germline CDR1 is LNHNV and CDR2 YYDKDF (reference sequence). The CDR3 is CATSLRDPGNTIYF. CDR3 nucleotides: TGTGCCACCAGCCTCCGGGACCCCGGAAACACCATATATTTT.

The chain joins TRBV10-1 to TRBJ2-5, with D possibly being TRBD1 (5 bases). V was pared by 2 bases and J by 5 bases, with 12 bases between. Germline V lookup: CDR1 WNHNN, CDR2 SYGVQD (reference sequence). This CDR3 has 14 residues. CDR3 DNA sequence: TGCGCCAGCAGTGAGGAAAGGGGTTGGGAGACCCAGTACTTC. Amino acids: CASSEERGWETQYF.

The V gene is TRBV5-1, the J gene TRBJ2-2; the match to TRBD2 covers 12 bases. The germline gives CDR1 SGHRS, CDR2 YFSETQ. The V segment lost 4 bases and the J segment 7 bases; nucleotides outside the gene matches: 2. This CDR3 comprises 14 residues. Here the CDR3 reads CASSGGLAGGELFF. CDR3 nucleotide sequence: TGCGCCAGCAGCGGGGGACTAGCGGGCGGGGAGCTGTTTTTT.

The table lists this clone with a few counts. The chain couples TRBV7-2 to TRBJ2-3; D call uncertain. In germline, CDR1 is SGHTA, CDR2 FQGNSA. Trimming took 2 bases from V and 3 from J, leaving 12 bases between them. CDR3 size: 15 residues. The chain's CDR3 is CASSLWSSFTDTQYF. CDR3 nucleotides: TGTGCCAGCAGCTTATGGTCTAGTTTTACAGATACGCAGTATTTT.

The chain links TRBV5-6 to TRBJ2-5; 8 nucleotides line up with TRBD1. The CDR3 is 13 amino acids. The germline V gene encodes CDR1 SGHDT and CDR2 YYEEEE. V dropped 4 bases and J dropped 5; count of bases not matched to a gene: 4. The CDR3 DNA sequence: TGTGCCAGCAGCGTGGACAGGGAGGAGACCCAGTACTTC. This encodes CASSVDREETQYF.

J is TRBJ1-4 and V is TRBV6-1; TRBD1 matches 7 bases. There are 16 residues in the CDR3. Unmatched junction bases numbered 8, after V lost 2 bases and J lost 5 bases. Germline CDR1 and CDR2: MNHNS and SASEGT. The CDR3 reads CASSERRGLSNEKLFF. The CDR3 bases are TGTGCCAGCAGTGAAAGGAGGGGGCTCTCGAATGAAAAACTGTTTTTT.

For this clone: The sample carries other DNA sequences with the same CDR3. The chain uses TRBV20-1 and TRBJ1-2; no definite D call. The CDR3 has 11 amino acids. The V end lost 5 bases, the J end lost 5 bases, and 9 bases lay between the germline ends. From germline, CDR1 is DFQATT and CDR2 SNEGSKA (reference sequence). The CDR3 DNA follows: TGCAGTGCTCTGATCAGATATGGCTACACCTTC. It is translated as CSALIRYGYTF.

This clone was recorded a few times. The chain is built from TRBV6-1 and TRBJ1-6, with D possibly being TRBD1 (5 bases). In germline, CDR1 is MNHNS, CDR2 SASEGT. This CDR3 is 13 amino acids long. V gave up 7 bases and J gave up 10 bases, with 14 bases separating them. The CDR3 DNA follows: TGTGCCAGCACGGTGGAGGGGAGGTCACCCCTCCACTTT. This sequence encodes CASTVEGRSPLHF.

V and J are TRBV6-5 and TRBJ2-3; a weak D match, TRBD1 (5 bases). From germline, CDR1 is MNHEY and CDR2 SVGAGI. V was cut by 2 bases and J by 2 bases, with 8 bases left in between. The CDR3 is made up of 14 amino acids. The CDR3 is CASSYGASTDTQYF. DNA of the CDR3: TGTGCCAGCAGTTACGGGGCATCCACAGATACGCAGTATTTT.

This clone was seen just once. V and J are TRBV7-9 and TRBJ1-6; a weak D match, TRBD1 (6 bases). V lost 4 bases and J 6 bases, leaving 10 bases between the germline ends. The CDR3 contains 14 residues. CDR1 is SEHNR, CDR2 FQNEAQ, per germline (reference sequence). The DNA of the CDR3 is TGTGCCAGCAGCTCGGACAGCTCTAATTCACCCCTCCACTTT. It is translated as CASSSDSSNSPLHF.

This clone was observed many times. The V call is TRBV7-2, the J call TRBJ2-1, with 9 nucleotides matching TRBD2. V shed 6 bases and J 9 bases; nucleotides not matched to a gene: 3. CDR1 is SGHTA, CDR2 FQGNSA, per germline. The CDR3 is 12 amino acids. The CDR3 is CASRGLAGEQFF. CDR3 coding DNA: TGTGCCAGCAGGGGACTAGCTGGTGAGCAGTTCTTC.

The chain is built from TRBV23-1 and TRBJ2-7, with D perhaps matching TRBD1 (6 bases). TRBV23-1 is designated an ORF whose function remains uncertain. This CDR3 has 13 amino acids. Trimming cost V 10 bases and J 3 bases, with 16 bases left between them. In nucleotides, the CDR3 is TGCGCCACCGCGAGGACAGAGAACTACGAGCAGTACTTC. This encodes CATARTENYEQYF.

The chain recombines TRBV7-9 with TRBJ2-2, with TRBD2 as a possible D gene (6 bases). CDR1 and CDR2 (germline): SEHNR, FQNEAQ (reference sequence). V was pared by 5 bases and J by 1 base, with 11 bases between. The CDR3 runs 15 residues. Here the CDR3 reads CASSPRGGNTGELFF. CDR3 coding DNA: TGTGCCAGCAGCCCCCGGGGAGGGAACACCGGGGAGCTGTTTTTT.

V is TRBV15 and J is TRBJ1-1; D is unclear. CDR3 length: 15 residues. Germline loops: CDR1 LNHNV, CDR2 YYDKDF (reference sequence). V was cut by 5 bases and J by 4 bases, with 17 bases left in between. The CDR3: CATSWSGRSGTEAFF. The DNA for the CDR3 is TGTGCCACCAGCTGGTCTGGCAGGTCGGGCACTGAAGCTTTCTTT.

The gene calls are TRBV5-1 and TRBJ1-1; D is uncertain. Trimming left V 4 bases short and J 0 bases short, with 13 bases between. This CDR3 spans 15 amino acids. Germline V gives CDR1 SGHRS, CDR2 YFSETQ. CDR3 sequence: CASSVSHIMNTEAFF. Written as DNA, the CDR3 is TGCGCCAGCAGCGTCTCACACATCATGAACACTGAAGCTTTCTTT.

The rearrangement joins TRBV2 to TRBJ1-1; D remains unclear. With 7 bases removed from V and 1 base from J, the gap between germline ends came to 10 bases. Germline CDR1 and CDR2: SNHLY and FYNNEI. The CDR3 totals 13 residues. CDR3: CASKSGRNTEAFF. The DNA of the CDR3 is TGTGCCAGCAAGTCCGGGAGGAACACTGAAGCTTTCTTT. Combining the CDR3 with reference TRBV2 and TRBJ1-1 gives the whole variable domain EPEVTQTPSHQVTQMGQEVILRCVPISNHLYFYWYRQILGQKVEFLVSFYNNEISEKSEIFDDQFSVERPDGSNFTLKIRSTKLEDSAMYFCASKSGRNTEAFFGQGTRLTVV.

This clone occurred a few times. The rearrangement uses TRBV15 and TRBJ1-2; the D gene is possibly TRBD1 (6 bases). The CDR3 is 14 amino acids. Trimming took off 3 bases at V and 8 bases at J, with 16 bases between the two ends. Germline loops: CDR1 LNHNV, CDR2 YYDKDF (reference sequence). Here the CDR3 DNA reads TGTGCCACCAGCAGCCCAAGGGGGGCGCGAGGCTACACCTTC. This translates into CATSSPRGARGYTF.